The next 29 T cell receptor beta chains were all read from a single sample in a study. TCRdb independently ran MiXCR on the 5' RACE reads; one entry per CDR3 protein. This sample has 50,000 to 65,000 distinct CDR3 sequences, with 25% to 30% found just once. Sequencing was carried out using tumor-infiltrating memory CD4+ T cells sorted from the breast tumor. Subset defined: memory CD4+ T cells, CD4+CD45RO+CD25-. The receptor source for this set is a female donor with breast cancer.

The CDR3 here is CASSKETPPGRTGTEAFF. CDR3 nucleotide sequence: TGTGCCAGCAGCAAAGAGACCCCCCCGGGACGGACGGGTACTGAAGCTTTCTTT. The chain has TRBV21-1 and TRBJ1-1; the table's D gene call, TRBD1, was not cross checked with the DNA. TRBV21-1 is given as a pseudogene. The CDR3 loop spans 18 amino acids.

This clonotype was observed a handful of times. CDR3 residues: CSARTGEGMDGYTF. DNA for the CDR3: TGCAGTGCTCGGACAGGGGAGGGGATGGATGGCTACACCTTC. The gene calls are TRBV20-1 and TRBJ1-2; the match to TRBD1 covers 9 bases. This CDR3 is 14 amino acids long. Germline values: CDR1 DFQATT, CDR2 SNEGSKA (reference sequence). V was clipped by 5 bases and J by 6 bases; unmatched bases: 10.

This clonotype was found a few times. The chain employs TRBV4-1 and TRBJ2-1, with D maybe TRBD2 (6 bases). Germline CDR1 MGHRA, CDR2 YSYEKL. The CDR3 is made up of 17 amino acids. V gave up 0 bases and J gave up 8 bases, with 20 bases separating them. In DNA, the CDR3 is TGCGCCAGCAGCCAAGATCGGGGCGGGAACGCCAGGGATGAGCAGTTCTTC. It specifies CASSQDRGGNARDEQFF.

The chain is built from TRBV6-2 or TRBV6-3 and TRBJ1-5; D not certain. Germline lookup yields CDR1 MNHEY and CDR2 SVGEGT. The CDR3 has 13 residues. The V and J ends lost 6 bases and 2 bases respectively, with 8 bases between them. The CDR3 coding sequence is TGTGCCAGCAGGAAGGATCGCAATCAGCCCCAGCATTTT. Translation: CASRKDRNQPQHF.

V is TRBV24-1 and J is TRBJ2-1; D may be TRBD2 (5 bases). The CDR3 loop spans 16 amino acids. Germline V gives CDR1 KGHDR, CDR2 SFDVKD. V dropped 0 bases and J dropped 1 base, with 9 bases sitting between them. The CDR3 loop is CATSDLEGGSYNEQFF. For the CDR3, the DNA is TGTGCCACCAGTGATTTGGAGGGTGGGTCCTACAATGAGCAGTTCTTC.

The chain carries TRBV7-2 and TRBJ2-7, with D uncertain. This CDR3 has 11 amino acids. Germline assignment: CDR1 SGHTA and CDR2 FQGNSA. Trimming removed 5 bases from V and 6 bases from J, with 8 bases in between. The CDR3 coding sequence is TGTGCCAGCAGCCCTTTCGGCGAGCAGTACTTC. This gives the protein CASSPFGEQYF. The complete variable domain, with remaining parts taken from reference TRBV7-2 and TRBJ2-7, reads GAGVSQSPSNKVTEKGKDVELRCDPISGHTALYWYRQSLGQGLEFLIYFQGNSAPDKSGLPSDRFSAERTGGSVSTLTIQRTQQEDSAVYLCASSPFGEQYFGPGTRLTVT.

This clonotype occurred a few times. DNA for the CDR3: TGTGCCAGCAGCTCTAGCGGGGGGGCCTATCTCGAGCAGTACTTC. This codes for CASSSSGGAYLEQYF. This sequence joins TRBV7-2 and TRBJ2-7; 12 nucleotides agree with TRBD2. The V segment lost 4 bases and the J segment 6 bases; nucleotides outside the gene matches: 7. CDR3 length equals 15 residues. Looked up from germline, CDR1 is SGHTA and CDR2 is FQGNSA.

The CDR3 loop is CASSLQPMDDADTQYF. The CDR3 DNA sequence: TGTGCCAGCAGCTTGCAACCTATGGATGACGCAGATACGCAGTATTTT. The chain combines TRBV7-6 with TRBJ2-3; unclear D gene. The V gene's germline CDR1 is SGHVS and CDR2 FNYEAQ. The V end lost 3 bases, the J end lost 4 bases, and 17 bases lay between the germline ends. The CDR3 loop spans 16 amino acids.

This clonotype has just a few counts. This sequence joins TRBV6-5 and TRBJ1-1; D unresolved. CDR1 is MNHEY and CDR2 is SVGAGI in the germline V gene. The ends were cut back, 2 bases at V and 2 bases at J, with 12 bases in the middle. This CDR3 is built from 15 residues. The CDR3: CASSYDSGLNTEAFF. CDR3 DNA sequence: TGTGCCAGCAGTTACGATTCCGGCCTTAACACTGAAGCTTTCTTT.

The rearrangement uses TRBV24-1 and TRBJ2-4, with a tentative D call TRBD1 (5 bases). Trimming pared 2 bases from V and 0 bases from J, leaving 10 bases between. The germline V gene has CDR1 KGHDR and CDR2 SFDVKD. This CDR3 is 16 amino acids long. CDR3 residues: CATSDSQDLAKNIQYF. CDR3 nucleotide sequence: TGTGCCACCAGTGATTCACAGGATCTAGCCAAAAACATTCAGTACTTC.

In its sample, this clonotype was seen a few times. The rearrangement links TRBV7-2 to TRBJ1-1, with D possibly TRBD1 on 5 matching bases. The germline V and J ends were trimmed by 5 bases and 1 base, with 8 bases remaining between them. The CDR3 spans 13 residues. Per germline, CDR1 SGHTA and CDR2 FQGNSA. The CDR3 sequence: CASSTQGNTEAFF. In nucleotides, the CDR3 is TGTGCCAGCAGCACCCAGGGGAACACTGAAGCTTTCTTT.

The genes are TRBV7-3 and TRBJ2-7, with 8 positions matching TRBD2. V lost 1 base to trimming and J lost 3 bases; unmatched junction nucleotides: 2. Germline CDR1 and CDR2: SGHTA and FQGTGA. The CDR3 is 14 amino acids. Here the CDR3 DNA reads TGTGCCAGCAGCTTAAGAGCGGGGGACTACGAGCAGTACTTC. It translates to CASSLRAGDYEQYF. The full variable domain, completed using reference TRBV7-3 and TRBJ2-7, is GAGVSQTPSNKVTEKGKYVELRCDPISGHTALYWYRQSLGQGPEFLIYFQGTGAADDSGLPNDRFFAVRPEGSVSTLKIQRTERGDSAVYLCASSLRAGDYEQYFGPGTRLTVT.

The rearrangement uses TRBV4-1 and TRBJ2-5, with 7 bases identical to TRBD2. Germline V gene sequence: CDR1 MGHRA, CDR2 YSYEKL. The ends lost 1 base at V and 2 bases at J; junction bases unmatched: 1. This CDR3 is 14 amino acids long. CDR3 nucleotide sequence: TGCGCCAGCAGCCAAGGCGGGGGTCAAGAGACCCAGTACTTC. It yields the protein CASSQGGGQETQYF.

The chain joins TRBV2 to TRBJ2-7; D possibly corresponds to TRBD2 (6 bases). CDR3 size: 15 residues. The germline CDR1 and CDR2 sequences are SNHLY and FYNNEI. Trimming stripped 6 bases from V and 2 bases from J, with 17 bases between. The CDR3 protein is CASSASGLQPYEQYF. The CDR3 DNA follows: TGTGCCAGCAGCGCCTCGGGACTGCAGCCCTACGAGCAGTACTTC.

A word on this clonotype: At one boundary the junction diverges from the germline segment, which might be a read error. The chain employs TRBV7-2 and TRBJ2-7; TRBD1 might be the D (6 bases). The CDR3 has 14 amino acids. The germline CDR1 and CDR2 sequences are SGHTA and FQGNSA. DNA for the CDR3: TGTGCCAGCAGCTCGACAGGCTTATCCTGCGAGCAGTACTTC. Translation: CASSSTGLSCEQYF. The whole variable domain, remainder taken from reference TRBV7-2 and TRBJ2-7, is GAGVSQSPSNKVTEKGKDVELRCDPISGHTALYWYRQSLGQGLEFLIYFQGNSAPDKSGLPSDRFSAERTGGSVSTLTIQRTQQEDSAVYLCASSSTGLSCEQYFGPGTRLTVT.

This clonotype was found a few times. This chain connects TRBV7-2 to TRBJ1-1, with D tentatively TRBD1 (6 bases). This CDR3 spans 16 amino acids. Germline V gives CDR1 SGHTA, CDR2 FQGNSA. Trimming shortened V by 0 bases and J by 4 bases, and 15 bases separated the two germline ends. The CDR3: CASSLAGGLGSTEAFF. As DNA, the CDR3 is TGTGCCAGCAGCTTAGCAGGGGGTTTAGGATCCACTGAAGCTTTCTTT.

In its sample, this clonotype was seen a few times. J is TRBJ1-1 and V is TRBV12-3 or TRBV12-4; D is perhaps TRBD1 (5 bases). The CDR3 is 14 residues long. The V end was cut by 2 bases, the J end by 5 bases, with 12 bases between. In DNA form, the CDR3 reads TGTGCCAGCAGTTTATATCAGGGTAGGACTGAAGCTTTCTTT. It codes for CASSLYQGRTEAFF.

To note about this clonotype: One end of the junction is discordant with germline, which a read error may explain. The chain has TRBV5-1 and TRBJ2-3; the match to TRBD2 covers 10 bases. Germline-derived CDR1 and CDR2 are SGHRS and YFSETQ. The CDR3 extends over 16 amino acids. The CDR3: CTSSLSSGSPLGAQYF. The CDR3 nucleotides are TGCACCAGCAGCTTATCTAGCGGGAGTCCCCTTGGGGCGCAGTATTTT.

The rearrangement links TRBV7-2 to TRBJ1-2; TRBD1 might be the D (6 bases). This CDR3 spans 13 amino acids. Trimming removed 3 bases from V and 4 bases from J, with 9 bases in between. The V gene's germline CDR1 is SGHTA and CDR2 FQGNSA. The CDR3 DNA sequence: TGTGCCAGCAGCTTTCAGGGGCTCTATGGCTACACCTTC. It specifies CASSFQGLYGYTF.

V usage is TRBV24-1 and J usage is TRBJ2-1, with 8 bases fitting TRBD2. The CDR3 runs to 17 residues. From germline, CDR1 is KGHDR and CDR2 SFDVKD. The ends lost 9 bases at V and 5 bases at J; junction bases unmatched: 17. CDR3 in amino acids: CATGASSSAGVNNEQFF. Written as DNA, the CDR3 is TGTGCCACCGGCGCTTCATCTTCAGCGGGAGTGAACAATGAGCAGTTCTTC.

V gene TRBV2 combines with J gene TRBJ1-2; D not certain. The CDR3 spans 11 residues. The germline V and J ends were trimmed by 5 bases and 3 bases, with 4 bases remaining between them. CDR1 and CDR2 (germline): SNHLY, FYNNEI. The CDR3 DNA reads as TGTGCCAGCAGTCGCTACTATGGCTACACCTTC. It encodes CASSRYYGYTF. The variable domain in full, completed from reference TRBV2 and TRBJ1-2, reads EPEVTQTPSHQVTQMGQEVILRCVPISNHLYFYWYRQILGQKVEFLVSFYNNEISEKSEIFDDQFSVERPDGSNFTLKIRSTKLEDSAMYFCASSRYYGYTFGSGTRLTVV.

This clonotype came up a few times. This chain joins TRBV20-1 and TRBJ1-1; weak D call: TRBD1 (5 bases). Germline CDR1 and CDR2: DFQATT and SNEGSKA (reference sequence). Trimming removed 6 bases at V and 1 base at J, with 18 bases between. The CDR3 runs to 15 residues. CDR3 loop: CSAARLGEGNTEAFF. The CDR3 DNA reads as TGCAGTGCGGCGAGATTGGGGGAGGGGAACACTGAAGCTTTCTTT.

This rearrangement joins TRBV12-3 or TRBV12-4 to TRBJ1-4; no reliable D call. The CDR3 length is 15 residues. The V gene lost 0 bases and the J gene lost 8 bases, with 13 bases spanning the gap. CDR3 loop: CASSLAEGGREKLFF. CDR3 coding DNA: TGTGCCAGCAGTTTAGCCGAGGGCGGGCGGGAAAAACTGTTTTTT.

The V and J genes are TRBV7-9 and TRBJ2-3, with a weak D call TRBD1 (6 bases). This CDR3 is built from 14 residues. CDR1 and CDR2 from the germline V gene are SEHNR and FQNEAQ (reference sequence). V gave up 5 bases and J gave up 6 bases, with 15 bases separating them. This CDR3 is CASSKEQGSDTQYF. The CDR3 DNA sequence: TGTGCCAGCAGCAAAGAACAGGGCAGTGATACGCAGTATTTT. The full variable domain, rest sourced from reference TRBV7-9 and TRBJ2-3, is DTGVSQNPRHKITKRGQNVTFRCDPISEHNRLYWYRQTLGQGPEFLTYFQNEAQLEKSRLLSDRFSAERPKGSFSTLEIQRTEQGDSAMYLCASSKEQGSDTQYFGPGTRLTVL.

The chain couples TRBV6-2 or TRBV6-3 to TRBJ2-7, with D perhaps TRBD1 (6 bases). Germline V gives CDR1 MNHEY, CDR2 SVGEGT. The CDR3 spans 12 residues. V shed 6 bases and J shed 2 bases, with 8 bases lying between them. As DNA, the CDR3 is TGTGCCAGCAGGGACAGAGCCTACGAGCAGTACTTC. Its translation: CASRDRAYEQYF.

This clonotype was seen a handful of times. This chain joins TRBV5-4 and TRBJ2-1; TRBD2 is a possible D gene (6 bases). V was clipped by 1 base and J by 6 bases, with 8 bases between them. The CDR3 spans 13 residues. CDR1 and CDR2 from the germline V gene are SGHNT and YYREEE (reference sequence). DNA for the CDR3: TGTGCCAGCAGCTTGACGGGAGCCAATGAGCAGTTCTTC. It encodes CASSLTGANEQFF. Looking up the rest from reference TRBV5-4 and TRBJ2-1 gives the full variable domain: ETGVTQSPTHLIKTRGQQVTLRCSSQSGHNTVSWYQQALGQGPQFIFQYYREEENGRGNFPPRFSGLQFPNYSSELNVNALELDDSALYLCASSLTGANEQFFGPGTRLTVL.

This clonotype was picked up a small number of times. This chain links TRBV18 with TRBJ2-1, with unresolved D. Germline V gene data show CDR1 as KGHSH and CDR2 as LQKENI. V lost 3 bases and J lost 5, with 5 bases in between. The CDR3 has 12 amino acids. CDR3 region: CASSPDDNEQFF. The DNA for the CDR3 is TGTGCCAGCTCACCGGATGACAATGAGCAGTTCTTC.

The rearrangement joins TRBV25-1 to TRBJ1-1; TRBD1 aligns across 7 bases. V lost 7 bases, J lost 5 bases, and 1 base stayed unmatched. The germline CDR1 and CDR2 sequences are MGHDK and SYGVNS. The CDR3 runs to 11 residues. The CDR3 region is CASTRGTEAFF. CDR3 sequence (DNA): TGTGCCAGCACCAGGGGGACTGAAGCTTTCTTT. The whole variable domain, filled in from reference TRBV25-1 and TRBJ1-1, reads EADIYQTPRYLVIGTGKKITLECSQTMGHDKMYWYQQDPGMELHLIHYSYGVNSTEKGDLSSESTVSRIRTEHFPLTLESARPSHTSQYLCASTRGTEAFFGQGTRLTVV.

The CDR3: CASGVEARTEQYF. CDR3 DNA: TGCGCCAGCGGAGTGGAGGCCAGAACCGAGCAGTACTTC. The chain links TRBV5-1 to TRBJ2-7; the D gene is possibly TRBD2 (5 bases). The germline V gene encodes CDR1 SGHRS and CDR2 YFSETQ. The V end lost 7 bases, the J end lost 6 bases, and 17 bases lay between the germline ends. The CDR3 spans 13 residues.